A selection of T cell receptor beta chains follows, all from one sample in a study of cytomegalovirus exposure and HLA in healthy donors. Some clones are missing from TCRdb's copy, which holds only in-frame ones; the method was immunoSEQ multiplex PCR. This repertoire shows about 65,000 clones, approximately 90% found once; its top ten account for 1% to 1.5%. The sample consisted of PBMCs. These receptors were obtained from a woman younger than 30 in good health and CMV-seronegative. Both conserved end residues are part of each CDR3. The order of the fields is CDR3 protein, CDR3 DNA, V gene, clone size, J gene, D gene. A D gene is named only where the DNA matches it firmly. Only some rows state a clone size, as once, few, many or a class for expanded clones.

CASSYDPSSGANVLTF TGTGCCAGCAGTTATGATCCCAGCTCTGGGGCCAACGTCCTGACTTTC TRBV6-5 NA TRBJ2-6 NA
CASSTDREKLFF TGCGCCAGCAGCACTGACAGAGAAAAACTGTTTTTT TRBV5-1 NA TRBJ1-4 NA
CASSFARERDFYEQFF TGTGCCAGCAGCTTCGCCCGGGAGCGGGATTTCTATGAGCAGTTCTTC TRBV7-2 once TRBJ2-1 TRBD2
CSVEDNQPQHF TGCAGTGTTGAGGACAATCAGCCCCAGCATTTT TRBV20-1 NA TRBJ1-5 NA
CASSPGQGDGELFF TGTGCCAGCAGCCCCGGACAGGGTGACGGGGAGCTGTTTTTT TRBV6-5 NA TRBJ2-2 TRBD1
CASSFGVEQYF TGTGCCAGCAGCTTCGGGGTCGAGCAGTACTTC TRBV5-8 once TRBJ2-7 NA
CAWNSGGYSGNTIYF TGTGCCTGGAATTCCGGCGGCTACTCTGGAAACACCATATATTTT TRBV30 once TRBJ1-3 NA
CASSLAWEEQFF TGTGCCAGCAGCTTAGCGTGGGAGGAGCAGTTCTTC TRBV7-2 NA TRBJ2-1 NA
CGGGQGNYEQYF TGTGGGGGTGGACAGGGTAACTACGAGCAGTACTTC TRBV6-1 NA TRBJ2-7 TRBD1
CASSPTGLANYGYTF TGTGCCAGCAGCCCAACAGGGTTAGCTAACTATGGCTACACCTTC TRBV7-2 NA TRBJ1-2 NA
CASSLGAVSYNEQFF TGTGCCAGCAGCTTAGGCGCCGTCTCCTACAATGAGCAGTTCTTC TRBV7-9 NA TRBJ2-1 NA
CASSELEQYF TGTGCCAGCAGTGAACTCGAGCAGTACTTC TRBV6-5 NA TRBJ2-7 NA
CASSRDRESTDTQYF TGTGCCAGCAGTCGGGACAGGGAAAGCACAGATACGCAGTATTTT TRBV2 NA TRBJ2-3 TRBD1
CASSSGSGSSHEQFF TGTGCCAGCAGTTCGGGCAGCGGGAGTTCCCATGAGCAGTTCTTC TRBV25-1 NA TRBJ2-1 TRBD2
CASNPSGAQETQYF TGTGCCAGCAATCCTAGCGGGGCTCAAGAGACCCAGTACTTC TRBV9 NA TRBJ2-5 TRBD2
CASSLGGAYGYTF TGTGCCAGCAGTTTGGGAGGGGCTTATGGCTACACCTTC TRBV28 NA TRBJ1-2 NA
CASSNRDKANGYTF TGTGCCAGCAGTAACCGGGACAAAGCCAATGGCTACACCTTC TRBV6-5 NA TRBJ1-2 NA
CARGHYLSSYNSPLHF TGTGCCAGGGGCCATTACCTGAGCTCCTATAATTCACCCCTCCACTTT TRBV9 NA TRBJ1-6 NA
CATSRDMARGYGYTF TGTGCCACCAGCAGAGATATGGCCCGGGGCTATGGCTACACCTTC TRBV15 NA TRBJ1-2 NA
CASSKTGSGANTEAFF TGTGCCAGCAGTAAAACAGGGAGTGGCGCGAACACTGAAGCTTTCTTT TRBV2 NA TRBJ1-1 NA
CASSFSGGAPGSSTDTQYF TGTGCCAGCAGCTTTAGCGGGGGGGCCCCCGGATCTAGCACAGATACGCAGTATTTT TRBV13 NA TRBJ2-3 TRBD2
CASSWGKGAVLGELFF TGTGCCAGCAGTTGGGGAAAAGGGGCGGTTCTCGGGGAGCTGTTTTTT TRBV27 NA TRBJ2-2 NA
CASSPLGQGVVYGYTF TGTGCCAGCAGTCCACTTGGACAGGGGGTGGTCTATGGCTACACCTTC TRBV27 once TRBJ1-2 TRBD1
CSVKGLAVDTQYF TGCAGCGTGAAGGGACTAGCGGTAGATACGCAGTATTTT TRBV29-1 NA TRBJ2-3 TRBD2
CATPSLGGTGELFF TGTGCCACCCCGTCCCTCGGGGGCACCGGGGAGCTGTTTTTT TRBV18 NA TRBJ2-2 NA
CASSLAAETQYF TGTGCCAGCAGCTTAGCGGCTGAGACCCAGTACTTC TRBV7-8 NA TRBJ2-5 NA
CASSFWDRISYEQYF TGTGCCAGCAGTTTTTGGGACAGAATCTCCTACGAGCAGTACTTC TRBV27 NA TRBJ2-7 TRBD1
CASSAASGRVTDTQYF TGTGCCAGCAGTGCTGCTAGCGGGAGGGTTACAGATACGCAGTATTTT TRBV2 NA TRBJ2-3 TRBD2
CASKGAQRGIETQYF TGTGCCAGCAAAGGGGCCCAGCGGGGCATAGAGACCCAGTACTTC TRBV2 NA TRBJ2-5 TRBD2
CASSPRLSTDTQYF TGTGCCAGCTCACCCCGACTCTCCACAGATACGCAGTATTTT TRBV18 NA TRBJ2-3 NA
CASSFTRGQGVTGYTF TGTGCCAGCAGTTTCACAAGGGGGCAGGGGGTGACGGGCTACACCTTC TRBV28 NA TRBJ1-2 TRBD1
CASSQGTSGSNIQYF TGCGCCAGCAGCCAAGGGACTAGCGGGAGTAACATTCAGTACTTC TRBV4-3 NA TRBJ2-4 TRBD2
CASSLGREIGYEQYF TGTGCCAGCAGCTTGGGGCGGGAGATCGGCTACGAGCAGTACTTC TRBV11-2 NA TRBJ2-7 TRBD2
CASSQVSIGSPLHF TGTGCCAGCAGCCAAGTATCCATCGGTTCACCCCTCCACTTT TRBV14 few TRBJ1-6 NA
CASSPSGDRVNEQFF TGTGCCAGCAGTCCGTCAGGGGACAGGGTCAATGAGCAGTTCTTC TRBV6-5 NA TRBJ2-1 TRBD1
CASSGSSGRPYEQYF TGTGCCAGCAGTGGATCTAGCGGGCGCCCCTACGAGCAGTACTTC TRBV25-1 NA TRBJ2-7 TRBD2
CSVVPQSGELFF TGCAGCGTTGTTCCCCAGTCCGGGGAGCTGTTTTTT TRBV29-1 NA TRBJ2-2 NA
CASSRSPQETQYF TGTGCCAGCAGCCGGAGCCCCCAAGAGACCCAGTACTTC TRBV14 NA TRBJ2-5 NA
CASSLGPGQGAVWAFF TGTGCCAGCAGCTTAGGTCCGGGACAGGGGGCCGTGTGGGCTTTCTTT TRBV7-9 NA TRBJ1-1 TRBD1
CASSPQGANTEAFF TGTGCCAGCAGCCCCCAGGGGGCGAACACTGAAGCTTTCTTT TRBV7-3 NA TRBJ1-1 TRBD1
CATSRGKTGSGANVLTF TGTGCCACCAGCAGAGGGAAGACAGGGTCTGGGGCCAACGTCCTGACTTTC TRBV15 NA TRBJ2-6 TRBD1
CASSSDSLALLGYTF TGTGCCAGCAGTTCCGACAGCCTGGCCCTTCTTGGCTACACCTTC TRBV28 NA TRBJ1-2 NA
CASSDGQNYGYTF TGTGCCAGCAGCGACGGACAGAACTATGGCTACACCTTC TRBV7-9 NA TRBJ1-2 NA
CASSFYKGADTQYF TGTGCCAGTAGCTTCTATAAGGGGGCAGATACGCAGTATTTT TRBV19 NA TRBJ2-3 NA
CASRIGENTEAFF TGCGCCAGCAGAATCGGGGAGAACACTGAAGCTTTCTTT TRBV5-1 NA TRBJ1-1 NA
CASSLNRGSGYTF TGTGCCAGCAGTTTGAACAGGGGGAGTGGCTACACCTTC TRBV27 NA TRBJ1-2 TRBD1
CASSLIGLDTQYF TGTGCCAGCAGTTTGATCGGACTTGATACGCAGTATTTT TRBV27 NA TRBJ2-3 NA
CASSTGGGSTDTQYF TGCGCCAGCAGCACGGGTGGGGGGAGCACAGATACGCAGTATTTT TRBV5-1 NA TRBJ2-3 NA
CASREQGVGGANVLTF TGTGCCAGTAGGGAACAGGGAGTGGGAGGGGCCAACGTCCTGACTTTC TRBV19 NA TRBJ2-6 NA
CASKIDRAYEQYF TGTGCCAGCAAGATAGACAGAGCGTACGAGCAGTACTTC TRBV2 NA TRBJ2-7 NA
CSGTGGGETQYF TGCAGCGGGACAGGGGGCGGAGAGACCCAGTACTTC TRBV29-1 NA TRBJ2-5 TRBD1
CASSILADGGGIQYF TGTGCCAGTAGTATTTTGGCGGACGGGGGGGGCATTCAGTACTTC TRBV19 NA TRBJ2-4 TRBD2
CAISETGAFTEAFF TGTGCCATCAGTGAAACAGGGGCCTTCACTGAAGCTTTCTTT TRBV10-3 NA TRBJ1-1 TRBD1